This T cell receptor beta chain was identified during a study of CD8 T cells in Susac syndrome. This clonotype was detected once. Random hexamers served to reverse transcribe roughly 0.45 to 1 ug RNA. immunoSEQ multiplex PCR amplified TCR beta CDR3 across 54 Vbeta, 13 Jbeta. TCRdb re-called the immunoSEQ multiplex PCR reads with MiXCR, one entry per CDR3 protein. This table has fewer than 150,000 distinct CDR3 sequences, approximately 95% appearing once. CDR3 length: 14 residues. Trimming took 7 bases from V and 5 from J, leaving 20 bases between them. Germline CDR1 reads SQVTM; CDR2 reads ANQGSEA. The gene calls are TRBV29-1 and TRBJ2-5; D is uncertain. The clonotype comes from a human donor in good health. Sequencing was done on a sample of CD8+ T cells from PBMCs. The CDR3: CSAVGSGVGETQYF. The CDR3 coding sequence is TGCAGCGCCGTCGGGTCTGGGGTGGGGGAGACCCAGTACTTC.